These T cell receptor beta chains were read from a single sample in a study of T-cell memory formation after mild COVID-19. TCRdb redid the calling of the 5' RACE reads with MiXCR, one entry per CDR3 protein. The sample contains some 350,000 distinct CDR3 sequences, 10% to 15% of which appear only once. Sequencing was carried out using PBMCs or a T cell subset sorted from them (not recorded which). The receptors here all came from a man aged 18-30 years who had mild COVID-19 (a few samples of this study predate the infection). Cell type and time point are not known. The CDR3 runs from the conserved cysteine through the conserved F or W. Each record gives: D gene, V gene, J gene, clone size, CDR3 protein, CDR3 DNA. D genes are given only for firm matches. Clone size appears in some rows only: once, few, many, or a class for an expanded clone.

d_gene: TRBD2
v_gene: TRBV30
j_gene: TRBJ2-3
abundance: many
CDR3aa: CAWSVGLAGFTDTQYF
CDR3nt: TGTGCCTGGAGTGTCGGTCTAGCGGGGTTCACAGATACGCAGTATTTT

d_gene: TRBD2
v_gene: TRBV6-4
j_gene: TRBJ2-5
abundance: NA
CDR3aa: CASSATAGGETQYF
CDR3nt: TGTGCCAGCAGCGCCACCGCGGGGGGAGAGACCCAGTACTTC

d_gene: NA
v_gene: TRBV14
j_gene: TRBJ1-2
abundance: NA
CDR3aa: CASSHGPSYGYTF
CDR3nt: TGTGCCAGCAGCCACGGACCTTCCTATGGCTACACCTTC

d_gene: NA
v_gene: TRBV4-1
j_gene: TRBJ1-4
abundance: few
CDR3aa: CASSQDITHEKLFF
CDR3nt: TGCGCCAGCAGCCAAGATATAACCCACGAAAAACTGTTTTTT

d_gene: NA
v_gene: TRBV7-9
j_gene: TRBJ2-5
abundance: NA
CDR3aa: CASSRRGPETQYF
CDR3nt: TGTGCCAGCAGCCGCCGAGGACCCGAGACCCAGTACTTC

d_gene: NA
v_gene: TRBV18
j_gene: TRBJ2-3
abundance: few
CDR3aa: CSSSPPTRSTDTQYF
CDR3nt: TGTTCCAGCTCACCACCGACAAGGAGCACAGATACGCAGTATTTT

d_gene: TRBD1
v_gene: TRBV6-2/TRBV6-3
j_gene: TRBJ2-5
abundance: few
CDR3aa: CASTWTRTGQETQYF
CDR3nt: TGTGCCAGCACCTGGACCAGGACAGGACAAGAGACCCAGTACTTC

d_gene: NA
v_gene: TRBV10-3
j_gene: TRBJ2-3
abundance: few
CDR3aa: CAAGPLGEDTQYF
CDR3nt: TGTGCCGCGGGCCCCCTAGGGGAAGATACGCAGTATTTT

d_gene: TRBD1
v_gene: TRBV12-3/TRBV12-4
j_gene: TRBJ2-7
abundance: NA
CDR3aa: CASSNRGEQYF
CDR3nt: TGTGCCAGCAGTAACAGGGGCGAGCAGTACTTC

d_gene: NA
v_gene: TRBV6-5
j_gene: TRBJ1-3
abundance: few
CDR3aa: CASSYARGSGNTIYF
CDR3nt: TGTGCCAGCAGTTACGCCCGTGGCTCTGGAAACACCATATATTTT

d_gene: NA
v_gene: TRBV12-3/TRBV12-4
j_gene: TRBJ1-1
abundance: few
CDR3aa: CASREGQPTGNTEAFF
CDR3nt: TGTGCCAGCAGGGAAGGACAGCCGACAGGGAACACTGAAGCTTTCTTT

d_gene: NA
v_gene: TRBV19
j_gene: TRBJ1-1
abundance: NA
CDR3aa: CASSTREWNTEAFF
CDR3nt: TGTGCCAGTAGTACCAGGGAGTGGAACACTGAAGCTTTCTTT

d_gene: NA
v_gene: TRBV7-2
j_gene: TRBJ1-5
abundance: many
CDR3aa: CASSSSRGGNQPQHF
CDR3nt: TGTGCCAGCAGCTCCAGCAGGGGTGGCAATCAGCCCCAGCATTTT

d_gene: TRBD1
v_gene: TRBV7-9
j_gene: TRBJ1-1
abundance: NA
CDR3aa: CASSGRQGLNTEAFF
CDR3nt: TGTGCCAGCAGCGGCAGACAGGGCTTGAACACTGAAGCTTTCTTT

d_gene: TRBD1
v_gene: TRBV2
j_gene: TRBJ1-5
abundance: few
CDR3aa: CASGDRGLGQPQHF
CDR3nt: TGTGCCAGCGGGGACAGGGGCTTGGGTCAGCCCCAGCATTTT

d_gene: NA
v_gene: TRBV19
j_gene: TRBJ1-5
abundance: few
CDR3aa: CASSMVDRGPQHF
CDR3nt: TGTGCCAGTAGTATGGTGGACCGCGGGCCCCAGCATTTT

d_gene: TRBD1
v_gene: TRBV2
j_gene: TRBJ1-5
abundance: few
CDR3aa: CASTTRDSLDQPQHF
CDR3nt: TGTGCCAGCACCACTCGGGACAGTCTCGATCAGCCCCAGCATTTT

d_gene: TRBD1
v_gene: TRBV18
j_gene: TRBJ1-2
abundance: NA
CDR3aa: CASSLGQGSGYGYTF
CDR3nt: TGTGCCAGCTCACTCGGACAGGGTTCGGGCTATGGCTACACCTTC

d_gene: NA
v_gene: TRBV7-2
j_gene: TRBJ2-3
abundance: NA
CDR3aa: CASSLDVLWGALGDTQYF
CDR3nt: TGTGCCAGCAGCTTAGACGTTCTGTGGGGGGCGCTAGGGGATACGCAGTATTTT

d_gene: TRBD1
v_gene: TRBV7-3
j_gene: TRBJ2-1
abundance: NA
CDR3aa: CASSSRTGLGSSYNEQFF
CDR3nt: TGTGCCAGCAGTTCCCGGACAGGGTTAGGGAGCTCCTACAATGAGCAGTTCTTC

d_gene: TRBD2
v_gene: TRBV7-6
j_gene: TRBJ2-3
abundance: few
CDR3aa: CASSVLTSGGYYTDTQYF
CDR3nt: TGTGCCAGCAGCGTACTGACTAGCGGGGGGTACTACACAGATACGCAGTATTTT

d_gene: NA
v_gene: TRBV18
j_gene: TRBJ2-1
abundance: few
CDR3aa: CASSPAMGPYNEQFF
CDR3nt: TGTGCCAGCTCACCGGCGATGGGCCCCTACAATGAGCAGTTCTTC

d_gene: TRBD2
v_gene: TRBV3-1
j_gene: TRBJ2-3
abundance: many
CDR3aa: CASSQEVGLAGGFSTDTQYF
CDR3nt: TGTGCCAGCAGCCAAGAGGTGGGGCTAGCGGGGGGCTTTTCCACAGATACGCAGTATTTT

d_gene: NA
v_gene: TRBV7-2
j_gene: TRBJ2-2
abundance: few
CDR3aa: CASSLEALPGAGELFF
CDR3nt: TGTGCCAGCAGCTTAGAGGCCCTACCGGGGGCCGGGGAGCTGTTTTTT

d_gene: TRBD2
v_gene: TRBV5-1
j_gene: TRBJ2-1
abundance: NA
CDR3aa: CASNPGEAGGSYNEQFF
CDR3nt: TGCGCCAGCAATCCCGGGGAAGCGGGGGGCTCCTACAATGAGCAGTTCTTC

d_gene: NA
v_gene: TRBV5-4
j_gene: TRBJ2-3
abundance: few
CDR3aa: CASSTKGRGTQYF
CDR3nt: TGTGCCAGCAGTACTAAGGGAAGGGGTACGCAGTATTTT

d_gene: NA
v_gene: TRBV12-3/TRBV12-4
j_gene: TRBJ2-1
abundance: NA
CDR3aa: CASRVTSANNEQFF
CDR3nt: TGTGCCAGCAGAGTCACCTCGGCCAATAATGAGCAGTTCTTC

d_gene: TRBD1
v_gene: TRBV19
j_gene: TRBJ2-7
abundance: NA
CDR3aa: CASSWGTGDEQYF
CDR3nt: TGTGCCAGTAGTTGGGGGACAGGAGACGAGCAGTACTTC

d_gene: NA
v_gene: TRBV7-2
j_gene: TRBJ2-2
abundance: NA
CDR3aa: CASSIPQGTTGELFF
CDR3nt: TGTGCCAGCAGCATACCCCAGGGTACCACCGGGGAGCTGTTTTTT

d_gene: NA
v_gene: TRBV12-5
j_gene: TRBJ1-2
abundance: few
CDR3aa: CASGLVLRHTRGYTF
CDR3nt: TGTGCTAGTGGTTTGGTACTTCGGCACACGCGGGGCTACACCTTC

d_gene: NA
v_gene: TRBV20-1
j_gene: TRBJ2-5
abundance: many
CDR3aa: CSARVKSRALVSETQYF
CDR3nt: TGCAGTGCTAGAGTCAAAAGTCGGGCATTAGTCTCAGAGACCCAGTACTTC

d_gene: NA
v_gene: TRBV12-3/TRBV12-4
j_gene: TRBJ2-3
abundance: NA
CDR3aa: CASSFYRDTQYF
CDR3nt: TGTGCCAGCAGTTTCTACCGAGATACGCAGTATTTT

d_gene: NA
v_gene: TRBV29-1
j_gene: TRBJ2-3
abundance: NA
CDR3aa: CSVVTERGGTDTQYF
CDR3nt: TGCAGCGTTGTCACGGAGCGAGGTGGCACAGATACGCAGTATTTT

d_gene: NA
v_gene: TRBV19
j_gene: TRBJ2-1
abundance: few
CDR3aa: CATQKPGQDNEQFF
CDR3nt: TGTGCCACCCAAAAACCGGGACAAGACAATGAGCAGTTCTTC

d_gene: TRBD1
v_gene: TRBV20-1
j_gene: TRBJ1-5
abundance: NA
CDR3aa: CSARRATGDNQPQHF
CDR3nt: TGCAGTGCCCGCCGAGCGACAGGGGACAATCAGCCCCAGCATTTT

d_gene: NA
v_gene: TRBV7-7
j_gene: TRBJ1-1
abundance: few
CDR3aa: CASSFVTPDDTEAFF
CDR3nt: TGTGCTAGCAGCTTTGTGACCCCGGATGACACTGAAGCTTTCTTT

d_gene: NA
v_gene: TRBV10-2
j_gene: TRBJ2-3
abundance: NA
CDR3aa: CASSRTNPTDTQYF
CDR3nt: TGCGCCAGCAGCCGGACAAATCCCACAGATACGCAGTATTTT

d_gene: TRBD2
v_gene: TRBV5-1
j_gene: TRBJ2-1
abundance: NA
CDR3aa: CASSLVASGGRDEQFF
CDR3nt: TGCGCCAGCAGCTTGGTAGCTAGCGGGGGCCGGGATGAGCAGTTCTTC

d_gene: NA
v_gene: TRBV2
j_gene: TRBJ1-2
abundance: many
CDR3aa: CASSEALPSDYGYTF
CDR3nt: TGTGCCAGCAGTGAAGCGCTTCCGTCAGACTATGGCTACACCTTC

d_gene: NA
v_gene: TRBV5-1
j_gene: TRBJ1-3
abundance: NA
CDR3aa: CASSLAPLRTGNTIYF
CDR3nt: TGCGCCAGCAGCTTGGCCCCCTTGAGGACTGGAAACACCATATATTTT

d_gene: NA
v_gene: TRBV4-1
j_gene: TRBJ1-2
abundance: few
CDR3aa: CASSQEMEGHGNYGYTF
CDR3nt: TGCGCCAGCAGCCAAGAAATGGAGGGGCATGGTAACTATGGCTACACCTTC

d_gene: NA
v_gene: TRBV28
j_gene: TRBJ2-1
abundance: few
CDR3aa: CASSPDHEQFF
CDR3nt: TGTGCCAGCAGTCCAGATCATGAGCAGTTCTTC

d_gene: TRBD1
v_gene: TRBV7-9
j_gene: TRBJ2-1
abundance: many
CDR3aa: CASSLGGQRQYNEQFF
CDR3nt: TGTGCCAGCAGCTTAGGGGGACAGCGACAATACAATGAGCAGTTCTTC

d_gene: NA
v_gene: TRBV9
j_gene: TRBJ1-4
abundance: few
CDR3aa: CASSVMGSNEKLFF
CDR3nt: TGTGCCAGCAGCGTAATGGGGTCTAATGAAAAACTGTTTTTT

d_gene: TRBD2
v_gene: TRBV4-3
j_gene: TRBJ2-1
abundance: few
CDR3aa: CASRRLASSYNEQFF
CDR3nt: TGCGCCAGCAGGCGACTAGCCAGCTCCTACAATGAGCAGTTCTTC

d_gene: NA
v_gene: TRBV6-5
j_gene: TRBJ2-5
abundance: NA
CDR3aa: CASSYSTPETQYF
CDR3nt: TGTGCCAGCAGTTACTCGACCCCGGAGACCCAGTACTTC

d_gene: TRBD1
v_gene: TRBV9
j_gene: TRBJ1-1
abundance: few
CDR3aa: CASSTDRGLTEAFF
CDR3nt: TGTGCCAGCAGCACCGACAGGGGGTTGACTGAAGCTTTCTTT

d_gene: TRBD2
v_gene: TRBV3-1
j_gene: TRBJ2-7
abundance: few
CDR3aa: CASSQVGTSDARYEQYF
CDR3nt: TGTGCCAGCAGCCAAGTAGGGACTAGCGACGCCAGGTACGAGCAGTACTTC

d_gene: TRBD2
v_gene: TRBV5-1
j_gene: TRBJ2-1
abundance: many
CDR3aa: CASSEVTSGEGEQFF
CDR3nt: TGCGCCAGCAGTGAAGTGACTAGCGGGGAGGGTGAGCAGTTCTTC

d_gene: NA
v_gene: TRBV11-3
j_gene: TRBJ1-2
abundance: NA
CDR3aa: CASPEFGINYGYTF
CDR3nt: TGTGCCAGCCCGGAGTTCGGGATAAACTATGGCTACACCTTC

d_gene: NA
v_gene: TRBV6-2/TRBV6-3
j_gene: TRBJ1-5
abundance: NA
CDR3aa: CASNGGNSNQPQHF
CDR3nt: TGTGCCAGCAATGGCGGTAATAGCAATCAGCCCCAGCATTTT

d_gene: NA
v_gene: TRBV19
j_gene: TRBJ1-5
abundance: once
CDR3aa: CASSRDSNQPKHF
CDR3nt: TGTGCCAGTAGTAGGGATAGCAATCAGCCCAAGCATTTT

d_gene: TRBD2
v_gene: TRBV7-3
j_gene: TRBJ2-2
abundance: NA
CDR3aa: CASTPGRSGGTGELFF
CDR3nt: TGTGCCAGCACCCCGGGGCGAAGCGGGGGAACCGGGGAGCTGTTTTTT